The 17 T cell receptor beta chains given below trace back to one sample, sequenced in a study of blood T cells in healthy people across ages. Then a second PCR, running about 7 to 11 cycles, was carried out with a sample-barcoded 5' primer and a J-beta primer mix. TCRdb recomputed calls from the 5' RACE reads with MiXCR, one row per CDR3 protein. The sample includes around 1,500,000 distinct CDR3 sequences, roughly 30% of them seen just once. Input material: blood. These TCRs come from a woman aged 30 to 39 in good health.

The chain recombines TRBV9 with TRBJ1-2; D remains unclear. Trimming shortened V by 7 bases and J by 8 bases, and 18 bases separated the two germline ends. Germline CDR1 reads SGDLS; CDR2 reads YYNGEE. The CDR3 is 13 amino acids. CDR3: CASGLGRADGYTF. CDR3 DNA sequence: TGTGCCAGCGGTCTGGGGAGGGCAGACGGCTACACCTTC.

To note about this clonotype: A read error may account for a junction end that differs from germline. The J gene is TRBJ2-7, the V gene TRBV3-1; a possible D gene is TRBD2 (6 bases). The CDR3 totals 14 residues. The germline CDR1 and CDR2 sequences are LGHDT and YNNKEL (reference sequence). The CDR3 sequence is CAGSQPWQGGEQYF. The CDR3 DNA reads TGTGCCGGCAGCCAGCCCTGGCAGGGAGGCGAGCAGTACTTC.

The DNA for the CDR3 is TGTGCCAGCTGCAGACGGGAGAGCTCCTACGAGCAGTACTTC. Its protein product is CASCRRESSYEQYF. The chain uses TRBV6-1 and TRBJ2-7; tentatively, D is TRBD2 (6 bases). From germline, CDR1 is MNHNS and CDR2 SASEGT. The CDR3 extends over 14 amino acids. The V end lost 8 bases, the J end lost 0 bases, and 14 bases lay between the germline ends.

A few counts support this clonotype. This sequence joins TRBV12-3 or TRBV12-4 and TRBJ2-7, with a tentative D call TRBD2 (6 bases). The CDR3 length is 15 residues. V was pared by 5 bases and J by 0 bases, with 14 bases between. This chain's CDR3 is CASSVPGLGSYEQYF. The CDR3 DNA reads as TGTGCCAGCAGTGTCCCGGGACTGGGCTCCTACGAGCAGTACTTC.

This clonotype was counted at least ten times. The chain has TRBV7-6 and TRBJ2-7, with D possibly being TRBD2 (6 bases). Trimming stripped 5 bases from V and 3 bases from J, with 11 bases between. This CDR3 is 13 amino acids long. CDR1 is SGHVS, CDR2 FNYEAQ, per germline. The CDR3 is CASSAGQIYEQYF. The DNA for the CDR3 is TGTGCCAGCAGCGCGGGGCAGATCTACGAGCAGTACTTC.

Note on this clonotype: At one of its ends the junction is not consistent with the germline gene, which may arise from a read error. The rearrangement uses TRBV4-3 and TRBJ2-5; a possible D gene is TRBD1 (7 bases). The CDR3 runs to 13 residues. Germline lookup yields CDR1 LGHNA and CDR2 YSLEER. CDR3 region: CASSHTGEETRYF. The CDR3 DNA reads TGCGCCAGCAGCCACACAGGGGAGGAGACCCGGTACTTC.

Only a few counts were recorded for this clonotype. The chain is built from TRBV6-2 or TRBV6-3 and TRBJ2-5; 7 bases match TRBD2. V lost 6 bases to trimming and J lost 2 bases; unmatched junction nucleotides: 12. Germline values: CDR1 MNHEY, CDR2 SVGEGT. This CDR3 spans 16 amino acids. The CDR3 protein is CASSNLPLAVQETQYF. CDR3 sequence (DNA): TGTGCCAGCAGCAACCTACCCCTAGCGGTTCAAGAGACCCAGTACTTC.

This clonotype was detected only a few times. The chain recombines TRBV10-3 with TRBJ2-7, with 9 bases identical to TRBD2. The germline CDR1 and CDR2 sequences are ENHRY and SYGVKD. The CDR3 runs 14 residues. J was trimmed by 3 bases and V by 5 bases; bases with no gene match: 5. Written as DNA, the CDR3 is TGTGCCATCAGTATGGGACTAGCAGTCTACGAGCAGTACTTC. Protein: CAISMGLAVYEQYF.

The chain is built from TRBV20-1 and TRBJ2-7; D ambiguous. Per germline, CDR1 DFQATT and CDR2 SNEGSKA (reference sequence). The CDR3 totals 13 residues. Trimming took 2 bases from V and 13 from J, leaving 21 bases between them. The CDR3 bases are TGCAGTGCTAGAATCCTGGATCATGAGACCCACTACTTC. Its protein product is CSARILDHETHYF.

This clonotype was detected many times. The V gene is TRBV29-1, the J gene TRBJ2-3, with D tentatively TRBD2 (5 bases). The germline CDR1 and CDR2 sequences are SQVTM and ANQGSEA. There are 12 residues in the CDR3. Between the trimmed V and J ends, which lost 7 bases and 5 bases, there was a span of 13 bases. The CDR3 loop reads CSALGVGDTQYF. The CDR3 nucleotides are TGCAGCGCTCTGGGAGTAGGAGATACGCAGTATTTT.

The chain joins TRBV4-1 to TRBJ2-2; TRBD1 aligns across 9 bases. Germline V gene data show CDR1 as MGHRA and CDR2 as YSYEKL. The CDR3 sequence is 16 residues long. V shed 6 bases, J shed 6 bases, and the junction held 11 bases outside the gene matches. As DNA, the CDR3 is TGCGCCAGCAGACGACAGGGGGGGACGAGGGCCGGGGAGCTGTTTTTT. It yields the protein CASRRQGGTRAGELFF.

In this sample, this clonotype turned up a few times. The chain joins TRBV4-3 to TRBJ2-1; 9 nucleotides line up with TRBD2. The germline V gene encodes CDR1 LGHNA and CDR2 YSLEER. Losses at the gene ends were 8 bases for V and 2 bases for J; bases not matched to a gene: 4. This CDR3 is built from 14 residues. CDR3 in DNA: TGCGCCAGCGGTAAGCGGGAGGCCTACAATGAGCAGTTCTTC. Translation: CASGKREAYNEQFF.

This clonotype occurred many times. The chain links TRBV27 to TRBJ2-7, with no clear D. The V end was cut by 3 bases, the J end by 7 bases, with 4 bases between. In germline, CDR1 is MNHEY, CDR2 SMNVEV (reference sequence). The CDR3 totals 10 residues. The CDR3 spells CASSFEEQYF. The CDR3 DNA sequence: TGTGCCAGCAGTTTTGAAGAGCAGTACTTC.

The CDR3 spells CASSFGLWQYF. In nucleotides, the CDR3 is TGTGCCAGCAGCTTCGGGCTCTGGCAGTACTTC. The genes are TRBV7-8 and TRBJ2-5, with D uncertain. Per germline, CDR1 SGHVS and CDR2 FQNEAQ. The CDR3 sequence is 11 residues long. V lost 3 bases to trimming and J lost 11 bases, with 10 bases between them.

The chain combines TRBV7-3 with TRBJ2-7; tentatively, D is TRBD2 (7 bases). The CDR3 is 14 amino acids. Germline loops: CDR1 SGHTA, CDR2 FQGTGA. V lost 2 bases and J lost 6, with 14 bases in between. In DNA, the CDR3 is TGTGCCAGCAGCTTATTTGGGGGGGCGAGCGAGCAGTACGTC. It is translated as CASSLFGGASEQYV.

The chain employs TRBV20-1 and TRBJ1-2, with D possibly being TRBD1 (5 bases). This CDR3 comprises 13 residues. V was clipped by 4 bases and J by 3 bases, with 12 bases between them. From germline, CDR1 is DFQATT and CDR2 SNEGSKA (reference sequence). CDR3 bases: TGCAGTGCTACGGGGCCCCCCCACTATGGCTACACCTTC. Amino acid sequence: CSATGPPHYGYTF.

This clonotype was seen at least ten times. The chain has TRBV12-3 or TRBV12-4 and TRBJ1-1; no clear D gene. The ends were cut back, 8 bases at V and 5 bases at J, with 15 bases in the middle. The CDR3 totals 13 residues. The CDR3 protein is CASLRNRWTEAFF. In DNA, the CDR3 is TGTGCCAGCTTGAGGAATCGTTGGACTGAAGCTTTCTTT.